The 16 T cell receptor beta chains below come from one sample, sequenced in a study of shared clonotypes between healthy human individuals. Generated by immunoSEQ multiplex PCR, the TCRdb table keeps only in-frame clones and is missing some. The profile shows 2,500,000 or so clones, around 94% of them singletons. The sequenced sample was naive CD4+ T cells sorted from blood. Subset defined: CD45RA+ positively selected. These receptor sequences come from a man between 18 and 29 years old in good health.

This chain uses TRBV2 with TRBJ2-1; 9 bases line up with TRBD2. V lost 3 bases and J lost 0; bases outside the gene matches: 9. Per the germline V gene, CDR1 is SNHLY and CDR2 is FYNNEI. This CDR3 contains 18 residues. The CDR3 protein is CASSERRKLAGSYNEQFF. CDR3 nucleotides: TGTGCCAGCAGTGAGAGGCGGAAACTAGCGGGCTCCTACAATGAGCAGTTCTTC.

The V and J genes are TRBV5-4 and TRBJ2-7; TRBD2 aligns across 7 bases. CDR1 is SGHNT, CDR2 YYREEE, per germline (reference sequence). The CDR3 covers 15 residues. V shed 0 bases and J 5 bases; nucleotides not matched to a gene: 8. The CDR3 DNA follows: TGTGCCAGCAGCTTGGGGGGCGGGAGCGAACACGAGCAGTACTTC. Translating it yields CASSLGGGSEHEQYF. Full variable domain (rest looked up from reference TRBV5-4 and TRBJ2-7): ETGVTQSPTHLIKTRGQQVTLRCSSQSGHNTVSWYQQALGQGPQFIFQYYREEENGRGNFPPRFSGLQFPNYSSELNVNALELDDSALYLCASSLGGGSEHEQYFGPGTRLTVT.

The chain uses TRBV5-1 and TRBJ2-3, with 11 bases fitting TRBD1. The CDR3 has 15 residues. V was clipped by 4 bases and J by 5 bases; unmatched bases: 6. CDR1 is SGHRS, CDR2 YFSETQ, per germline. In nucleotides, the CDR3 is TGCGCCAGCAGCGTCGGGACAGGGGGAGGAGATACGCAGTATTTT. Its translation: CASSVGTGGGDTQYF. The variable domain in full, completed from reference TRBV5-1 and TRBJ2-3, reads KAGVTQTPRYLIKTRGQQVTLSCSPISGHRSVSWYQQTPGQGLQFLFEYFSETQRNKGNFPGRFSGRQFSNSRSEMNVSTLELGDSALYLCASSVGTGGGDTQYFGPGTRLTVL.

The chain couples TRBV4-1 to TRBJ2-3; 7 bases align to TRBD2. The CDR3 extends over 17 amino acids. CDR1 and CDR2 from the germline V gene are MGHRA and YSYEKL. V lost 1 base and J lost 6; bases outside the gene matches: 13. This chain's CDR3 is CASSQALGGIVEDTQYF. The CDR3 nucleotides are TGCGCCAGCAGCCAAGCCCTCGGGGGGATAGTCGAGGATACGCAGTATTTT.

The chain uses TRBV27 and TRBJ1-6; D gene unclear. Trimming removed 6 bases from V and 7 bases from J, with 19 bases in between. The CDR3 covers 16 residues. Germline CDR1 reads MNHEY; CDR2 reads SMNVEV (reference sequence). Written as DNA, the CDR3 is TGTGCCAGCAGGTCGGGCAGCCCAAACCTGAATTCACCCCTCCACTTT. This encodes CASRSGSPNLNSPLHF.

The genes are TRBV11-2 and TRBJ2-1; D remains unclear. V shed 3 bases and J shed 6 bases, with 9 bases lying between them. Germline CDR1 and CDR2: SGHAT and FQNNGV. The CDR3 length is 13 residues. CDR3: CASSFWISNEQFF. CDR3 coding DNA: TGTGCCAGCAGCTTCTGGATTTCCAATGAGCAGTTCTTC.

Comment on this clone: Additional DNA sequences in this sample encode the identical CDR3. The genes are TRBV7-2 and TRBJ2-1; 9 bases line up with TRBD2. The germline V gene encodes CDR1 SGHTA and CDR2 FQGNSA. The CDR3 totals 15 residues. V dropped 5 bases and J dropped 0; count of bases not matched to a gene: 2. The CDR3 sequence: CASSVSGSSYNEQFF. The CDR3 nucleotides are TGTGCCAGCAGCGTTAGCGGGAGCTCCTACAATGAGCAGTTCTTC.

V and J are TRBV28 and TRBJ1-4; D possibly corresponds to TRBD1 (6 bases). The CDR3 has 14 amino acids. Between the trimmed V and J ends, which lost 4 bases and 7 bases, there was a span of 13 bases. The germline gives CDR1 MDHEN, CDR2 SYDVKM. CDR3 DNA: TGTGCCAGCAGTTGGGGGCGGTTAGGTGAAAAACTGTTTTTT. Translating gives CASSWGRLGEKLFF.

In DNA, the CDR3 is TGTGCCAGCAGCGTAGGTGGGGGCATGCAAGAGACCCAGTACTTC. This codes for CASSVGGGMQETQYF. The chain carries TRBV9 and TRBJ2-5; possibly TRBD1 for D (6 bases). Trimming left V 0 bases short and J 2 bases short, with 11 bases between. From germline, CDR1 is SGDLS and CDR2 YYNGEE. The CDR3 spans 15 residues.

The CDR3 bases are TGTGCCAGCAGTGAGTACGTGGGAAGAGATACGCAGTATTTT. It encodes CASSEYVGRDTQYF. V usage is TRBV2 and J usage is TRBJ2-3; D is undetermined. The CDR3 is 14 residues long. V was clipped by 3 bases and J by 5 bases, with 12 bases between them. Germline loops: CDR1 SNHLY, CDR2 FYNNEI. The variable domain in full, completed from reference TRBV2 and TRBJ2-3, reads EPEVTQTPSHQVTQMGQEVILRCVPISNHLYFYWYRQILGQKVEFLVSFYNNEISEKSEIFDDQFSVERPDGSNFTLKIRSTKLEDSAMYFCASSEYVGRDTQYFGPGTRLTVL.

V usage is TRBV7-9 and J usage is TRBJ1-1; 11 positions match TRBD1. The CDR3 sequence is 14 residues long. Unmatched junction bases numbered 3, after V lost 5 bases and J lost 4 bases. Germline-derived CDR1 and CDR2 are SEHNR and FQNEAQ (reference sequence). CDR3 sequence reads: CASSTGTGGTEAFF. The DNA for the CDR3 is TGTGCCAGCAGCACCGGGACAGGGGGCACTGAAGCTTTCTTT.

This chain connects TRBV11-2 to TRBJ2-3; D gene ambiguous. In germline, CDR1 is SGHAT, CDR2 FQNNGV. The CDR3 extends over 16 amino acids. V shed 0 bases and J shed 2 bases, with 12 bases lying between them. DNA of the CDR3: TGTGCCAGCAGCTTAGAGGTCACCAGCCCCACAGATACGCAGTATTTT. It yields the protein CASSLEVTSPTDTQYF.

The chain couples TRBV6-5 to TRBJ2-7; 8 positions match TRBD2. The germline V gene has CDR1 MNHEY and CDR2 SVGAGI. Unmatched junction bases numbered 4, after V lost 6 bases and J lost 3 bases. This CDR3 contains 13 residues. The CDR3 nucleotides are TGTGCCAGCAGCTCGCTAGCGGGCTACGAGCAGTACTTC. Translation gives CASSSLAGYEQYF.

This chain connects TRBV19 to TRBJ1-2; 10 bases align to TRBD1. V gave up 6 bases and J gave up 8 bases; unmatched junction bases: 9. The CDR3 has 14 residues. Germline CDR1 and CDR2: LNHDA and SQIVND (reference sequence). The CDR3 DNA sequence: TGTGCCAGTAGCCCCGACAGGGGGCGAGGGGGCTACACCTTC. Amino acids: CASSPDRGRGGYTF.

The chain carries TRBV2 and TRBJ2-4; D is unclear. Trimming removed 1 base from V and 0 bases from J, with 4 bases in between. Germline assignment: CDR1 SNHLY and CDR2 FYNNEI. The CDR3 length is 14 residues. CDR3 loop: CASSEGTAKNIQYF. The CDR3 nucleotides are TGTGCCAGCAGTGAAGGGACAGCCAAAAACATTCAGTACTTC.

V usage is TRBV27 and J usage is TRBJ1-6; D gene uncertain. The V end lost 0 bases, the J end lost 5 bases, and 5 bases lay between the germline ends. The CDR3 is 14 residues long. Germline V CDR1 and CDR2: MNHEY, SMNVEV (reference sequence). The CDR3 bases are TGTGCCAGCAGTTTATCGGAGGATAATTCACCCCTCCACTTT. It specifies CASSLSEDNSPLHF.